Below, 21 T cell receptor beta chains from the same sample are listed, as sequenced in a study of T cells in Graves' hyperthyroidism and ophthalmopathy. TCR beta CDR3 regions were amplified from RNA transcripts. The TCR CDR3 first-round RT-PCR relied on the HTBI primer set. Using its own MiXCR run on the multiplex PCR reads, TCRdb lists one record per CDR3 protein. In the table there are some 270,000 distinct CDR3 sequences, roughly 22% of which are singletons. Sequences were obtained from blood. Every receptor here comes from a woman aged 40 to 55 with Graves' ophthalmopathy.

This clonotype was seen many times. V is TRBV6-1 and J is TRBJ2-7; 7 bases agree with TRBD1. Germline V gene lookup returns CDR1 MNHNS and CDR2 SASEGT. The CDR3 totals 13 residues. The junction had 6 bases not matched to a gene; V was cut back by 4 bases and J by 6 bases. Here the CDR3 DNA reads TGTGCCAGCAGTGTTCGACAGGGTTTCGAGCAGTACTTC. Translation gives CASSVRQGFEQYF.

The J gene is TRBJ1-1, the V gene TRBV12-3 or TRBV12-4; D uncertain. V was pared by 6 bases and J by 0 bases, with 8 bases between. This CDR3 has 13 amino acids. In nucleotides, the CDR3 is TGTGCCAGCAGGCTCAACATGAACACTGAAGCTTTCTTT. Protein sequence: CASRLNMNTEAFF.

This clonotype was counted many times. CDR3 amino acids: CSARDPNSGDYGYTF. Here the CDR3 DNA reads TGCAGTGCTAGGGACCCGAATTCCGGGGACTATGGCTACACCTTC. The chain uses TRBV20-1 and TRBJ1-2, with D unclear. The V gene's germline CDR1 is DFQATT and CDR2 SNEGSKA (reference sequence). Deletions cut 3 bases from V and 3 bases from J, with 17 bases between. There are 15 residues in the CDR3.

This clonotype was counted at least ten times. The chain carries TRBV14 and TRBJ1-1, with no clear D. The germline V and J ends were trimmed by 4 bases and 6 bases, with 18 bases remaining between them. The germline CDR1 and CDR2 sequences are SGHDN and FVKESK. The CDR3 is 15 amino acids. CDR3 in amino acids: CASSPSRRVGPEAFF. CDR3 sequence (DNA): TGTGCCAGCAGCCCGTCAAGGAGGGTAGGACCTGAAGCTTTCTTT. Full variable domain (outside the CDR3, taken from reference TRBV14 and TRBJ1-1): EAGVTQFPSHSVIEKGQTVTLRCDPISGHDNLYWYRRVMGKEIKFLLHFVKESKQDESGMPNNRFLAERTGGTYSTLKVQPAELEDSGVYFCASSPSRRVGPEAFFGQGTRLTVV.

The CDR3 DNA reads as TGTGCCAGCAGTTTCCGGACAGATATGAGCAATCAGCCCCAGCATTTT. This gives the protein CASSFRTDMSNQPQHF. The J gene is TRBJ1-5, the V gene TRBV12-3 or TRBV12-4; D possibly corresponds to TRBD1 (6 bases). V shed 3 bases and J shed 1 base, with 13 bases lying between them. This CDR3 comprises 16 residues.

About this clonotype itself: One end of the junction varies from germline; a read error may be responsible. Written as DNA, the CDR3 is TGTGCCAGGAGTCGGACAGGGCTAGAGACTCAGTACTTC. It is translated as CARSRTGLETQYF. This chain links TRBV6-1 with TRBJ2-5, with 8 bases lining up with TRBD1. This CDR3 is built from 13 residues. CDR1 is MNHNS, CDR2 SASEGT, per germline.

The sample holds many counts of this clonotype. The CDR3 protein is CASSSLDRSGYTF. The CDR3 coding sequence is TGTGCCAGCAGTTCCCTGGACAGGTCAGGCTACACCTTC. The rearrangement uses TRBV28 and TRBJ1-2; 7 bases are shared with TRBD1. The length of the CDR3 is 13 residues. Germline V gives CDR1 MDHEN, CDR2 SYDVKM. V dropped 4 bases and J dropped 8; count of bases not matched to a gene: 7.

Ten or more counts support this clonotype. The genes are TRBV29-1 and TRBJ2-5, with 10 bases identical to TRBD2. CDR1 is SQVTM and CDR2 is ANQGSEA in the germline V gene. The CDR3 loop spans 13 amino acids. V gave up 8 bases and J gave up 5 bases; unmatched junction bases: 8. CDR3 residues: CSSRTSGKETQYF. CDR3 nucleotide sequence: TGCAGCTCCCGGACTAGCGGCAAGGAGACCCAGTACTTC.

The chain carries TRBV6-1 and TRBJ1-1; no clear D gene. V gave up 11 bases and J gave up 3 bases, with 16 bases separating them. Germline CDR1 MNHNS, CDR2 SASEGT. This CDR3 comprises 13 residues. The CDR3 loop is CASHRILHTEAFF. In DNA, the CDR3 is TGTGCCTCTCATAGGATTTTACACACTGAAGCTTTCTTT.

The table lists this clonotype with many counts. V is TRBV20-1 and J is TRBJ2-7; weak D call: TRBD2 (6 bases). Germline V CDR1 and CDR2: DFQATT, SNEGSKA (reference sequence). The V and J ends lost 6 bases and 4 bases respectively, with 25 bases between them. The CDR3 spans 16 residues. Written as DNA, the CDR3 is TGCAGTGCCCCATCCGGACTAAACTTAGAGTCTTACGAGCAGTACTTC. Translated: CSAPSGLNLESYEQYF.

The gene calls are TRBV7-9 and TRBJ2-5, with TRBD1 matching 7 bases. CDR3 length: 15 residues. Trimming at V came to 5 bases and at J to 2 bases, leaving 8 bases not matched to a gene. Germline V gene sequence: CDR1 SEHNR, CDR2 FQNEAQ (reference sequence). The CDR3 sequence is CASSTRQGPQETQYF. As DNA, the CDR3 is TGTGCCAGCAGCACCCGACAGGGACCACAAGAGACCCAGTACTTC. Using reference TRBV7-9 and TRBJ2-5 for the parts outside the CDR3, the full variable domain is DTGVSQNPRHKITKRGQNVTFRCDPISEHNRLYWYRQTLGQGPEFLTYFQNEAQLEKSRLLSDRFSAERPKGSFSTLEIQRTEQGDSAMYLCASSTRQGPQETQYFGPGTRLLVL.

In this sample, this clonotype turned up many times. The chain is built from TRBV20-1 and TRBJ2-2; D uncertain. V gave up 0 bases and J gave up 5 bases, with 10 bases separating them. The germline CDR1 and CDR2 sequences are DFQATT and SNEGSKA (reference sequence). The CDR3 runs 14 residues. The CDR3 protein is CSARDLWGTGELFF. The DNA for the CDR3 is TGCAGTGCTAGAGATCTTTGGGGAACCGGGGAGCTGTTTTTT.

This clonotype was counted a few times. The genes are TRBV12-3 or TRBV12-4 and TRBJ1-1; a possible D gene is TRBD1 (5 bases). V dropped 6 bases and J dropped 4 bases, with 9 bases sitting between them. The CDR3 has 12 residues. The CDR3 here is CASRARGTEAFF. The CDR3 DNA reads as TGTGCCAGCAGGGCGAGGGGCACTGAAGCTTTCTTT.

This clonotype appeared many times. The chain uses TRBV28 and TRBJ2-6, with D maybe TRBD2 (5 bases). This CDR3 comprises 16 residues. Germline values: CDR1 MDHEN, CDR2 SYDVKM. Trimming pared 5 bases from V and 0 bases from J, leaving 11 bases between. The CDR3 DNA is TGTGCCAGCAGTCAAGCGGACCCCTCTGGGGCCAACGTCCTGACTTTC. It translates to CASSQADPSGANVLTF.

The chain recombines TRBV6-1 with TRBJ1-1; D perhaps matches TRBD1 (6 bases). V was pared by 6 bases and J by 1 base, with 18 bases between. The CDR3 extends over 16 amino acids. CDR1 and CDR2 from the germline V gene are MNHNS and SASEGT. CDR3 in DNA: TGTGCCAGCAGACCTATGCGGACAGCGCCGAACACTGAAGCTTTCTTT. Amino acid sequence: CASRPMRTAPNTEAFF.

This clonotype was detected ten times or more. The chain is built from TRBV7-9 and TRBJ2-5, with 8 bases that match TRBD2. CDR1 and CDR2 from the germline V gene are SEHNR and FQNEAQ (reference sequence). This CDR3 is built from 15 residues. V was clipped by 1 base and J by 5 bases; unmatched bases: 6. The DNA of the CDR3 is TGTGCCAGCAGCTTAGTTACGGGAGGGGTGGAGACCCAGTACTTC. Translated, it gives CASSLVTGGVETQYF.

The table lists this clonotype with many counts. This chain links TRBV12-3 or TRBV12-4 with TRBJ1-5; 9 bases match TRBD1. V dropped 6 bases and J dropped 8; count of bases not matched to a gene: 5. The CDR3 runs 13 residues. CDR3 nucleotide sequence: TGTGCCAGCAGGGGACAGGGAGGGGAGCCCCAGCATTTT. Its protein is CASRGQGGEPQHF.

This clonotype was counted ten times or more. V usage is TRBV15 and J usage is TRBJ1-2; D might be TRBD1 (5 bases). The CDR3 has 14 residues. CDR1 is LNHNV and CDR2 is YYDKDF in the germline V gene (reference sequence). The V and J ends lost 3 bases and 0 bases respectively, with 8 bases between them. As DNA, the CDR3 is TGTGCCACCAGCAGCGACAGAGCTAACTATGGCTACACCTTC. As protein: CATSSDRANYGYTF.

The V call is TRBV7-8, the J call TRBJ2-7; TRBD2 agrees at 8 bases. The CDR3 has 15 residues. Germline V gives CDR1 SGHVS, CDR2 FQNEAQ. Trimming removed 2 bases from V and 1 base from J; junction bases left unmatched: 4. The CDR3 coding sequence is TGTGCCAGCAGCTTAAATAGCGGGAAATCCTACGAGCAGTACTTC. It encodes CASSLNSGKSYEQYF.

This clonotype was picked up many times. The rearrangement uses TRBV4-1 and TRBJ2-7; a weak D match, TRBD2 (5 bases). Germline V gene sequence: CDR1 MGHRA, CDR2 YSYEKL. The CDR3 covers 14 residues. V was cut by 0 bases and J by 5 bases, with 11 bases left in between. CDR3 nucleotides: TGCGCCAGCAGCCAAGATTCCCGGAGGCACGAGCAGTACTTC. Translating gives CASSQDSRRHEQYF.

This clonotype was seen at least ten times. The CDR3, as DNA: TGTGCCAGCAGTTTAACAGGGAGTGGCTACACCTTC. It is translated as CASSLTGSGYTF. V is TRBV28 and J is TRBJ1-2; weak D call: TRBD1 (6 bases). Germline V gives CDR1 MDHEN, CDR2 SYDVKM. This CDR3 is 12 amino acids long. Trimming took off 2 bases at V and 7 bases at J, with 8 bases between the two ends.